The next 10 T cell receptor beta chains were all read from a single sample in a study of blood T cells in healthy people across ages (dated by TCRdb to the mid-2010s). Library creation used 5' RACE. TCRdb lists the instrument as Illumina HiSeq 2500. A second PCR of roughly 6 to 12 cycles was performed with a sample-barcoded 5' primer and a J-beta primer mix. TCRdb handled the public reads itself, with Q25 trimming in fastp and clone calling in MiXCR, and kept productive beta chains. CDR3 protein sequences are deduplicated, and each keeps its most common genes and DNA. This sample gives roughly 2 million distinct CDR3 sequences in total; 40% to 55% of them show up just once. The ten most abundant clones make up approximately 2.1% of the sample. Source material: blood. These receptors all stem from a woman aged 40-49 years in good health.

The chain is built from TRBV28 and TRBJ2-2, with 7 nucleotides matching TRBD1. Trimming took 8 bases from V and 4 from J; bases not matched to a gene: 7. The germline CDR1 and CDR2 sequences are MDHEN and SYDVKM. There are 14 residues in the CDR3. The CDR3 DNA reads TGTGCCAGCGGGAGACAGGGAACCACCGGGGAGCTGTTTTTT. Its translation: CASGRQGTTGELFF.

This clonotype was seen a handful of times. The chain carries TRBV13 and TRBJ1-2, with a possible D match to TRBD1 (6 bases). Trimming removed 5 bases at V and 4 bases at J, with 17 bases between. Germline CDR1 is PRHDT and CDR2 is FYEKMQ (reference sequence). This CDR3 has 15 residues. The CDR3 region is CASSQGQTLGYGYTF. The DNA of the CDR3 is TGTGCCAGCAGCCAGGGACAAACTTTGGGCTATGGCTACACCTTC.

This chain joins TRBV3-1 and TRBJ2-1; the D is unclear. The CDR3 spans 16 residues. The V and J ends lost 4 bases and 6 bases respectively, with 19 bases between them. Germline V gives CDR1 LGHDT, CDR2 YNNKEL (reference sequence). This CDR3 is CASSPVGGVRFNEQFF. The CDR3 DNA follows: TGTGCCAGCAGCCCCGTTGGTGGTGTCCGGTTCAATGAGCAGTTCTTC.

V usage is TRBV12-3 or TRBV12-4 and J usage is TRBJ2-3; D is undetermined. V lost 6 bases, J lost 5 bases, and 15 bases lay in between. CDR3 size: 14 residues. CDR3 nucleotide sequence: TGTGCCAGCAGCCCGTTTGCCCGAGGAGATACGCAGTATTTT. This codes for CASSPFARGDTQYF.

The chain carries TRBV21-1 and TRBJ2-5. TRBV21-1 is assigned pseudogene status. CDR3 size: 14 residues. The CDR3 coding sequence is TGTGCCAGCAGCAAAGGGCACCGGCAAGAGACCCAGTACTTC. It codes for CASSKGHRQETQYF.

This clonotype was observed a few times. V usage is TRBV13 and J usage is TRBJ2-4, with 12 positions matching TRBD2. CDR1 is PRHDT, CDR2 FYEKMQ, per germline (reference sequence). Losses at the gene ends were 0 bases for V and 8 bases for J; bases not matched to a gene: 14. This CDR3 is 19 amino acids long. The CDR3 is CASSLGLGLAGGPLDIQYF. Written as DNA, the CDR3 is TGTGCCAGCAGCTTAGGCCTAGGGCTAGCGGGGGGGCCATTGGACATTCAGTACTTC. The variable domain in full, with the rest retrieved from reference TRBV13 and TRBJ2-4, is AAGVIQSPRHLIKEKRETATLKCYPIPRHDTVYWYQQGPGQDPQFLISFYEKMQSDKGSIPDRFSAQQFSDYHSELNMSSLELGDSALYFCASSLGLGLAGGPLDIQYFGAGTRLSVL.

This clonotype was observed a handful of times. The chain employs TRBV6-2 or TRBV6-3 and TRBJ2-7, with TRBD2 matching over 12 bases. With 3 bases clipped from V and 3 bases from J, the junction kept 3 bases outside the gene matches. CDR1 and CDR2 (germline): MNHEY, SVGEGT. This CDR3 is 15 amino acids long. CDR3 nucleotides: TGTGCCAGCAGTTATGGACTAGCGGGGAACTACGAGCAGTACTTC. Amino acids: CASSYGLAGNYEQYF.

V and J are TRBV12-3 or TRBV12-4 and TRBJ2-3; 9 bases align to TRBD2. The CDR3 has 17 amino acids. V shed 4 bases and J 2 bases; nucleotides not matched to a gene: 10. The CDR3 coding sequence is TGTGCCAGCAGTTACCTCGGGCGGGGGGGCCCCACAGATACGCAGTATTTT. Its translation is CASSYLGRGGPTDTQYF.

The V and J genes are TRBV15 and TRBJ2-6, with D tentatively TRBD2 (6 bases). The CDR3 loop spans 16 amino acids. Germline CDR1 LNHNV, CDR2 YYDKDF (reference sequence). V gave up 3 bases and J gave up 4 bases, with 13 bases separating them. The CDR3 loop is CATSSGGAQGANVLTF. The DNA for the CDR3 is TGTGCCACCAGCAGCGGGGGAGCGCAGGGGGCCAACGTCCTGACTTTC.

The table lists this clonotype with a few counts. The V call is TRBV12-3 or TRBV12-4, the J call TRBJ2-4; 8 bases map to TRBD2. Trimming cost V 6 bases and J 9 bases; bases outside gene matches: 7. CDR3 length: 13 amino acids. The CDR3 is CASRISTSGIQYF. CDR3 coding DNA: TGTGCCAGCAGGATTTCTACTAGCGGCATTCAGTACTTC.